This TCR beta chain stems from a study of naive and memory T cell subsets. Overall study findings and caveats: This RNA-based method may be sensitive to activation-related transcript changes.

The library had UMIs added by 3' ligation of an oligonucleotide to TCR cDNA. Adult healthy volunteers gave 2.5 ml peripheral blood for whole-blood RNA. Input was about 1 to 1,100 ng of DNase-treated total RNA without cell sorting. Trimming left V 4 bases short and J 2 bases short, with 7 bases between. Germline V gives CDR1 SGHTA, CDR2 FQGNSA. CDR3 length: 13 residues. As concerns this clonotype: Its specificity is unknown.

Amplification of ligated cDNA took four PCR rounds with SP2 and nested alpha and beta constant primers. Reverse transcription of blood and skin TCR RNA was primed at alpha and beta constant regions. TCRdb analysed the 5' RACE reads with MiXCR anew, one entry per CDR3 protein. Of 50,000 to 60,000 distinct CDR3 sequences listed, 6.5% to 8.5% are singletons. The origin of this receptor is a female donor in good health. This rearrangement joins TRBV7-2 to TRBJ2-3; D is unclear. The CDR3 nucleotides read TGTGCCAGCAGCTCGTGGACCACAGATACGCAGTATTTT. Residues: CASSSWTTDTQYF.